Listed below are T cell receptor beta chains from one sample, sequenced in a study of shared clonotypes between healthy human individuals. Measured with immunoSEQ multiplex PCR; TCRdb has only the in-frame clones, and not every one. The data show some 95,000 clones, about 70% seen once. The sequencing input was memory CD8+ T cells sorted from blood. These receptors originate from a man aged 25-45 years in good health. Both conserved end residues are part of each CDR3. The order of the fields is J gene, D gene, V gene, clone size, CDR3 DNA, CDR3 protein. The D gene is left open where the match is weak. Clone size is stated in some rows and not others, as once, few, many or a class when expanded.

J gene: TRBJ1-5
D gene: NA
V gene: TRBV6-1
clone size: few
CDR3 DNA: TGTGCCAGCAGTGAAAGTATGGCAGGGGTCCAGCCCCAGCATTTT
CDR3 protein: CASSESMAGVQPQHF

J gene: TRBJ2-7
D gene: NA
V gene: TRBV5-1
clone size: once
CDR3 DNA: TGCGCCAGCAGCTTAGGCGGGATCTCCTACGAGCAGTACTTC
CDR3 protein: CASSLGGISYEQYF

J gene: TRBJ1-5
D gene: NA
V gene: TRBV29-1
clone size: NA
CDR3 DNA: TGCAGCGTTGATCAGGGCCCAAATCAGCCCCAGCATTTT
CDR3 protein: CSVDQGPNQPQHF

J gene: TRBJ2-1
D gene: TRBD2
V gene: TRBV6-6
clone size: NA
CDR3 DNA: TGTGCCAGCAGGAGCGGGAGCTCCTACAATGAGCAGTTCTTC
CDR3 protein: CASRSGSSYNEQFF

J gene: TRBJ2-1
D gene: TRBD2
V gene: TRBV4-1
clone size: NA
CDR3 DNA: TGCGCCAGCAGTATGCGGGCTAGCGGCTACAATGAGCAGTTCTTC
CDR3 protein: CASSMRASGYNEQFF

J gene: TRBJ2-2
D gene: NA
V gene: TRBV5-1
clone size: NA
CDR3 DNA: TGCGCCAGCAGCGGGGCGACAGGCAGCACCGGGGAGCTGTTTTTT
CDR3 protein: CASSGATGSTGELFF

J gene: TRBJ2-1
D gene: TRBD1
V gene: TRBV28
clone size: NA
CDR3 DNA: TGTGCCAGCAGTTTGTTAGCGACCGGGACAGGGGCTTACAATGAGCAGTTCTTC
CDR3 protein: CASSLLATGTGAYNEQFF

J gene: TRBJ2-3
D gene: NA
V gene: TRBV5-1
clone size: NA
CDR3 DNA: TGCGCCAGCAGCTTGGACGGGCTCTCAGATACGCAGTATTTT
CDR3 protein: CASSLDGLSDTQYF

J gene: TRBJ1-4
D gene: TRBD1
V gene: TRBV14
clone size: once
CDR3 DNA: TGTGCCAGCAGCCTTCATGCGGGACAGCGTAATGAAAAACTGTTTTTT
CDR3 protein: CASSLHAGQRNEKLFF

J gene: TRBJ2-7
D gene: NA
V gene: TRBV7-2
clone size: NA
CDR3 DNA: TGTGCCAGCAGCTCCTTAGCCAGAGGGGGGCAGTACTTC
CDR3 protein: CASSSLARGGQYF

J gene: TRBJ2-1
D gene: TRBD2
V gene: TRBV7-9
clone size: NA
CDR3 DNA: TGTGCCAGCAGCCCACGGACTAGCGGGAACTTTAGGGACAATGAGCAGTTCTTC
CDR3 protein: CASSPRTSGNFRDNEQFF

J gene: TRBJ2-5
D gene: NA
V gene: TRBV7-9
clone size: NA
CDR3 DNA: TGTGCCAGCAGCTTAGCGAGGGGACGAGAGACCCAGTACTTC
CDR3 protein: CASSLARGRETQYF

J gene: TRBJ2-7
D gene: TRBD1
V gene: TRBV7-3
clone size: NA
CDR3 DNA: TGTGCCAGCAGCGACCGGGACAGGTCATTTGGGCAGTACTTC
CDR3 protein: CASSDRDRSFGQYF

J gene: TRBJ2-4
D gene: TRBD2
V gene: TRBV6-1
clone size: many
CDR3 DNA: TGTGCCAGTAAGGGGACTAGCGTCATTCAGTACTTC
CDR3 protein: CASKGTSVIQYF

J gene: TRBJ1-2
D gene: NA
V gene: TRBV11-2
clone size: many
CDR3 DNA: TGTGCCAGCAGCTTAGGGCAGGTTCCTATTAAGAATTATGGCTACACCTTC
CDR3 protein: CASSLGQVPIKNYGYTF

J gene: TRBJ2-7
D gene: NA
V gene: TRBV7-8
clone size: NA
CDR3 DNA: TGTGCCAGCAGCTCGAGTTGGGGGGCCTCGTCCTACGAGCAGTACTTC
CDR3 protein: CASSSSWGASSYEQYF

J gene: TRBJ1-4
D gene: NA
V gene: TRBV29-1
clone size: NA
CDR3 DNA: TGCAGCGTACTGAAATCAACTAATGAAAAACTGTTTTTT
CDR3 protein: CSVLKSTNEKLFF

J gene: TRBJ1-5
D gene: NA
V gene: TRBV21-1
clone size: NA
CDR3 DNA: TGTGCCAGCAGCAAAGAAACAGGGTCGGGTCAGCCCCAGCATTTT
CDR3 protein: CASSKETGSGQPQHF

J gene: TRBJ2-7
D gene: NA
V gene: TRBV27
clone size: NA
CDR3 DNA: TGTGCCAGCAGTCCCAGCCCGCGTAGCCAGCAGTACTTC
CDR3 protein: CASSPSPRSQQYF

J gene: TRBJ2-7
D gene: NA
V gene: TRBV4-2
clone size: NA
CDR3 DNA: TGTGCCAGCAGCCAGGAAGCGGGCAGCTCCTACGAGCAGTACTTC
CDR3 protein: CASSQEAGSSYEQYF

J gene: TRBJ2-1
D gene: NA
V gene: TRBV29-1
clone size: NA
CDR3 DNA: TGCAGCGGGAAGATGGTCGCGCCCCATGTATTAGATGAGCAGTTCTTC
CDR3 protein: CSGKMVAPHVLDEQFF

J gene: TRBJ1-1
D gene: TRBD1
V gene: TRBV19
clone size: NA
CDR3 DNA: TGTGCCAGTAGTGTTAACAGGGGTGAAGCTTTCTTT
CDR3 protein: CASSVNRGEAFF

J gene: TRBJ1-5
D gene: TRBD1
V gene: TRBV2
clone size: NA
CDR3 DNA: TGTGCCAGCAGCTATAACGATCCCGGGACAGGGAATGACAATCAGCCCCAGCATTTT
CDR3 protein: CASSYNDPGTGNDNQPQHF

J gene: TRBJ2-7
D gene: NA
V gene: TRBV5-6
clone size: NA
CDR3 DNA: TGTGCCAGCAGCTTGCTCCCGTATTCAGGCCACGAGCAGTACTTC
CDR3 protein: CASSLLPYSGHEQYF

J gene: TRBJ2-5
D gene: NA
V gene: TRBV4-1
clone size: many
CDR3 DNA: TGCGCCAGCAGCCAACCCGGGGGAGCAGTGCAAGAGACCCAGTACTTC
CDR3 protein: CASSQPGGAVQETQYF

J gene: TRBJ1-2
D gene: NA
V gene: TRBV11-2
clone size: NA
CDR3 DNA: TGTGCCAGCAGCTTAGGGGTCGGGCGATCCACTAACTATGGCTACACCTTC
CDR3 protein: CASSLGVGRSTNYGYTF

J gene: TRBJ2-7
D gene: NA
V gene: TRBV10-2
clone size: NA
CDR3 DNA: TGCGCCAGCAGTGATGCTAGGGACGAGCAGTACTTC
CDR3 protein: CASSDARDEQYF

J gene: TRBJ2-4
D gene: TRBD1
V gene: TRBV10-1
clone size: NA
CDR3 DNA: TGCGCCAGCAGTGGAACAGGGGAAAACATTCAGTACTTC
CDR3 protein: CASSGTGENIQYF

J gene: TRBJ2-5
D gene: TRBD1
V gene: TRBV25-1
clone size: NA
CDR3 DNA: TGTGCCAGCAGCGCCAAGGGACAGGGAGGGAGCCAAGAGACCCAGTACTTC
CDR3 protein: CASSAKGQGGSQETQYF

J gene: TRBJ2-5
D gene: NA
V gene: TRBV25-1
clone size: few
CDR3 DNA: TGTGCCAGCAGTAGAGGTGGGGGCAAGGAAGAGACCCAGTACTTC
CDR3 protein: CASSRGGGKEETQYF

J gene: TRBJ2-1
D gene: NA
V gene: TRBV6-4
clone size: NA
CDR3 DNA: TGTGCCAGCAGTGACCACATAGAGGGTCACAATGAGCAGTTCTTC
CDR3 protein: CASSDHIEGHNEQFF

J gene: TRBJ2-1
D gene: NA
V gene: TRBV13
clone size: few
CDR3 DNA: TGTGCCAGCAGCGGCAGGGCATACAATGAGCAGTTCTTC
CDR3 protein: CASSGRAYNEQFF

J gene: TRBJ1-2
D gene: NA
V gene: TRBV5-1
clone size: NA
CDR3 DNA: TGCGCCAGCAGCTTGGGTGGGGACCTAAACTTC
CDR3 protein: CASSLGGDLNF

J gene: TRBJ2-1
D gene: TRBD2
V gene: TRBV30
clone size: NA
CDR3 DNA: TGTGCCTGGAGTATTGAGGCTAGCGGGAACTACAATGAGCAGTTCTTC
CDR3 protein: CAWSIEASGNYNEQFF

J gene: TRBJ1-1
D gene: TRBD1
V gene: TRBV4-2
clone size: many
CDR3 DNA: TGTGCCAGCAGCCAAGCCCGTACAGGGGGCACTGAAGCTTTCTTT
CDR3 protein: CASSQARTGGTEAFF

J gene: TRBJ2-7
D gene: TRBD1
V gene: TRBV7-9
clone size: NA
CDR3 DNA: TGTGCCAGCAGCTTAGTCCAGGGGGCGGGTGAGCAGTACTTC
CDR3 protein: CASSLVQGAGEQYF

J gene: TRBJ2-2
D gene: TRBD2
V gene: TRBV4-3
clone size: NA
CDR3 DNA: TGCGCCAGCAGCCAAGCGGGAGCGGGAGGGGCCGGGGAGCTGTTTTTT
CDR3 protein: CASSQAGAGGAGELFF

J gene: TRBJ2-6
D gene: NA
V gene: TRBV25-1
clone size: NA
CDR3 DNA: TGTGCCAGCAGGGGAATCGTAACGGGTAGCTCTGGGGCCAACGTCCTGACTTTC
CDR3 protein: CASRGIVTGSSGANVLTF

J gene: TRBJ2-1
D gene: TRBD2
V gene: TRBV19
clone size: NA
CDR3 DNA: TGTGCCAGTAGGCTCGGAGGACTAGCGCTGTACAATGAGCAGTTCTTC
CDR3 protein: CASRLGGLALYNEQFF

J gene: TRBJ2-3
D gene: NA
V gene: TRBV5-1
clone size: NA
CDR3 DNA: TGCGCCAGCAGCTTGTCCTCTAGCACAGATACGCAGTATTTT
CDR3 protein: CASSLSSSTDTQYF

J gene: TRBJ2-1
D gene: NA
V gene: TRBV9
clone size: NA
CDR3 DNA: TGTGCCAGCAGCGTCCAGGGGGCTAGCGGCCTCAATGAGCAGTTCTTC
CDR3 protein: CASSVQGASGLNEQFF

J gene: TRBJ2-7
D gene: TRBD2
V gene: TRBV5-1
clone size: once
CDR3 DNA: TGCGCCAGCAGCTCAGGACTAGCGGACTCCTACGAGCAGTACTTC
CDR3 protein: CASSSGLADSYEQYF

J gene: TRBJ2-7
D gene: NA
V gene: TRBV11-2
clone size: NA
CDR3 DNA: TGTGCCAGCAGCTTAGACCTCCGGGGGTGGGAAGACGAGCAGTACTTC
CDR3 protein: CASSLDLRGWEDEQYF

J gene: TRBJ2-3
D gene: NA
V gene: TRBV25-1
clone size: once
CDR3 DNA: TGTGCCAACAATAAGAGCGGGACAGATACGCAGTATTTT
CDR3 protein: CANNKSGTDTQYF

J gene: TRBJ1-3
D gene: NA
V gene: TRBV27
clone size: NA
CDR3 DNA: TGTGCCAGCAGTATAAACGGGGGGTCTGGAAACACCATATATTTT
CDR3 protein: CASSINGGSGNTIYF

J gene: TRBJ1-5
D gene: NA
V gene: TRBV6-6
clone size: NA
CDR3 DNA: TGTGCCAGCAGCCGACCATCAGTTGGAAATCAGCCCCAGCATTTT
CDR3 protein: CASSRPSVGNQPQHF

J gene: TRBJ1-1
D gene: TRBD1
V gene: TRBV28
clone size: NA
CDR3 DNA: TGTGCCAGCAGCCAACTATTACTATATCACAGGGGAACTGAAGCTTTCTTT
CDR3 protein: CASSQLLLYHRGTEAFF

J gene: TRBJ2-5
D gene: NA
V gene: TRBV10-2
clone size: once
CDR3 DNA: TGCGCCAGCACCCACACCGGGACTCGGGGCCAAGAGACCCAGTACTTC
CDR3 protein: CASTHTGTRGQETQYF

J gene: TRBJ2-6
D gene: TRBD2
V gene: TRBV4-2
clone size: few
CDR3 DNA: TGTGCCAGCAGCCCTCTAGCGGGGTCTGGGGCCAACGTCCTGACTTTC
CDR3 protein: CASSPLAGSGANVLTF

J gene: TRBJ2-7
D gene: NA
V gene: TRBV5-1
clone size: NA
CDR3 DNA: TGCGCCAGCAGCTTGGTTACAGGGTATGAGCAGTACTTC
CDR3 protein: CASSLVTGYEQYF

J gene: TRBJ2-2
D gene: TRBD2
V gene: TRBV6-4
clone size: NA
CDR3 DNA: TGTGCCAGCAGTGAAGGCGGGAGGCTTTCGGCCGGGGAGCTGTTTTTT
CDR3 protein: CASSEGGRLSAGELFF

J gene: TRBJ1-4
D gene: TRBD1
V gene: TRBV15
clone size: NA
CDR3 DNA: TGTGCCACCAGCAGGTTCCCTCGACAGGGTGGCGAAAAACTGTTTTTT
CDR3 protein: CATSRFPRQGGEKLFF

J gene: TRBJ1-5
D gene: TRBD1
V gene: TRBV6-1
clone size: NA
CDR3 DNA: TGTGCCAGCAGTGAGGACAGGGGTCGCAATCAGCCCCAGCATTTT
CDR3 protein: CASSEDRGRNQPQHF

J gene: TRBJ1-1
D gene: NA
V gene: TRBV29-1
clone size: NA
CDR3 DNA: TGCAGCGTTAATCAGGGGCTGGGTGGGAACACTGAAGCTTTCTTT
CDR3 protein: CSVNQGLGGNTEAFF

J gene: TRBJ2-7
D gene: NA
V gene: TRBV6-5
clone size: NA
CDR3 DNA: TGTGCCAGCAGTTATTTGGGGGCGGGTTACGAGCAGTACTTC
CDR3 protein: CASSYLGAGYEQYF

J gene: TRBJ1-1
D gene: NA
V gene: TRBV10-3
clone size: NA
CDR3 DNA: TGTGCCATCAGGGGCGAGGGTTTCTCGAACACTGAAGCTTTCTTT
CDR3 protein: CAIRGEGFSNTEAFF

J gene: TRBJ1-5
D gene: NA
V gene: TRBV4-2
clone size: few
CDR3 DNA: TGTGCCAGCAGCCAGAATGGGCAAGCCAATCAGCCCCAGCATTTT
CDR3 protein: CASSQNGQANQPQHF

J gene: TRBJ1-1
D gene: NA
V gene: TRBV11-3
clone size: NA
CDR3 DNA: TGTGCCAGCAGCCGTTCAGGGAACACTGAAGCTTTCTTT
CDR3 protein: CASSRSGNTEAFF

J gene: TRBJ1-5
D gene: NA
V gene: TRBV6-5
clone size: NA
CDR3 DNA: TGTGCCAGCAGTTATTTCGCAGTAGGTAGCAATCAGCCCCAGCATTTT
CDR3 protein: CASSYFAVGSNQPQHF

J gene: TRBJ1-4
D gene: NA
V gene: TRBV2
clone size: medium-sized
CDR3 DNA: TGTGCCAGCAGTGGCCCGCCAGAAGAAAAACTGTTTTTT
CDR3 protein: CASSGPPEEKLFF